Each of the 18 T cell receptor beta chains below was sequenced from the same sample in a study of cytomegalovirus exposure and HLA in healthy donors. PCR employed 60 Vbeta and 13 Jbeta primers. Some clones are missing from TCRdb's copy, which holds only in-frame ones; the method was immunoSEQ multiplex PCR. The sample records some 100,000 clones, about 77% being singletons. Sequencing used PBMCs. These receptors originate from a woman aged 45-65 years in good health and CMV-seropositive.

V and J are TRBV6-5 and TRBJ1-2; maybe TRBD1 (5 bases). The CDR3 sequence is 14 residues long. In germline, CDR1 is MNHEY, CDR2 SVGAGI. The V end was cut by 2 bases, the J end by 7 bases, with 14 bases between. The DNA for the CDR3 is TGTGCCAGCAGTTACGCGGGACTTGAGGGTGGCTACACCTTC. It is translated as CASSYAGLEGGYTF.

V gene TRBV5-1 combines with J gene TRBJ1-5; D gene unclear. CDR3 size: 17 residues. V was cut by 4 bases and J by 2 bases, with 19 bases left in between. The germline gives CDR1 SGHRS, CDR2 YFSETQ. Here the CDR3 reads CASSPVPTFGGNQPQHF. The CDR3 bases are TGCGCCAGCAGCCCAGTCCCGACGTTCGGGGGCAATCAGCCCCAGCATTTT.

The chain employs TRBV5-1 and TRBJ1-3, with D tentatively TRBD1 (5 bases). Germline-derived CDR1 and CDR2 are SGHRS and YFSETQ. V was cut by 2 bases and J by 2 bases, with 11 bases left in between. This CDR3 contains 15 residues. In nucleotides, the CDR3 is TGCGCCAGCAGCTTCGACAGCCTACCTGGAAACACCATATATTTT. Encoded protein: CASSFDSLPGNTIYF.

The V and J genes are TRBV5-6 and TRBJ2-7, with D possibly TRBD1 on 5 matching bases. The ends were cut back, 0 bases at V and 4 bases at J, with 14 bases in the middle. The germline V gene encodes CDR1 SGHDT and CDR2 YYEEEE. The CDR3 runs 15 residues. Written as DNA, the CDR3 is TGTGCCAGCAGCTTGGCGACAGCAGCCCCATACGAGCAGTACTTC. Amino acids: CASSLATAAPYEQYF. The variable domain in full, with the rest retrieved from reference TRBV5-6 and TRBJ2-7, is DAGVTQSPTHLIKTRGQQVTLRCSPKSGHDTVSWYQQALGQGPQFIFQYYEEEERQRGNFPDRFSGHQFPNYSSELNVNALLLGDSALYLCASSLATAAPYEQYFGPGTRLTVT.

This clone was counted between two and nine times. The V gene is TRBV28, the J gene TRBJ2-7; D is undetermined. Germline V gene data show CDR1 as MDHEN and CDR2 as SYDVKM. V lost 1 base, J lost 0 bases, and 7 bases lay in between. The CDR3 totals 14 residues. The CDR3 is CASSLSPSSYEQYF. CDR3 DNA: TGTGCCAGCAGTTTATCCCCCAGCTCCTACGAGCAGTACTTC.

This sequence joins TRBV29-1 and TRBJ2-7; possibly TRBD2 for D (5 bases). Germline V lookup: CDR1 SQVTM, CDR2 ANQGSEA. This CDR3 is 13 amino acids long. V lost 3 bases and J lost 7, with 16 bases in between. CDR3 protein: CSVDTRVSGEQYF. The CDR3 DNA reads as TGCAGCGTTGACACACGAGTCTCGGGAGAGCAGTACTTC.

The chain uses TRBV10-3 and TRBJ2-7; 7 nucleotides align to TRBD2. The J segment lost 4 bases and the V segment lost 0 bases, leaving 9 bases of the junction unmatched. The germline gives CDR1 ENHRY, CDR2 SYGVKD. The CDR3 is 16 residues long. The CDR3 sequence is CAISESRIAGLYEQYF. CDR3 nucleotides: TGTGCCATCAGTGAGTCGAGAATAGCGGGCTTATACGAGCAGTACTTC.

V usage is TRBV7-9 and J usage is TRBJ1-1; 8 bases are shared with TRBD1. After removal of 4 bases from V and 5 bases from J, the junction contained 9 bases not matched to a gene. Germline V gene lookup returns CDR1 SEHNR and CDR2 FQNEAQ (reference sequence). The CDR3 runs to 15 residues. The CDR3 sequence: CASSSGGMMWTEAFF. The CDR3 DNA reads TGTGCCAGCAGCTCAGGGGGCATGATGTGGACTGAAGCTTTCTTT.

The chain recombines TRBV11-1 with TRBJ2-5, with TRBD2 matching over 10 bases. The CDR3 totals 15 residues. The V and J ends lost 5 bases and 0 bases, in that order; junction bases with no gene match: 3. The germline V gene has CDR1 SGHAT and CDR2 FQDESV (reference sequence). CDR3 DNA sequence: TGTGCCAGCAGCCTCGGACTAGCGGACCAAGAGACCCAGTACTTC. Amino acids: CASSLGLADQETQYF.

The chain joins TRBV5-6 to TRBJ2-6; D is perhaps TRBD1 (5 bases). CDR3 size: 14 residues. Trimming removed 0 bases from V and 11 bases from J, with 12 bases in between. Germline CDR1 SGHDT, CDR2 YYEEEE. The CDR3 protein is CASSLGQGSDVLTF. CDR3 sequence (DNA): TGTGCCAGCAGCTTGGGGCAGGGCAGCGACGTCCTGACTTTC.

V usage is TRBV4-2 and J usage is TRBJ1-5; weak D call: TRBD1 (5 bases). This CDR3 spans 15 amino acids. The V end was cut by 3 bases, the J end by 5 bases, with 14 bases between. CDR1 LGHNA and CDR2 YNFKEQ come from the germline V gene. The CDR3 protein is CASSQSGLIDQPQHF. CDR3 DNA: TGTGCCAGCAGCCAGTCGGGACTTATTGATCAGCCCCAGCATTTT.

The rearrangement joins TRBV6-6 to TRBJ2-7, with 9 nucleotides matching TRBD1. The CDR3 has 16 residues. The germline V gene encodes CDR1 MNHNY and CDR2 SVGAGI (reference sequence). J gave up 2 bases and V 8 bases, and 13 bases lay outside the gene matches. CDR3 in DNA: TGTGCCAGCCGGGGACAGGGTACTACCAAAACCTACGAGCAGTACTTC. It is translated as CASRGQGTTKTYEQYF.

J is TRBJ2-1 and V is TRBV6-1; tentatively, D is TRBD2 (5 bases). Trimming took off 5 bases at V and 8 bases at J, with 19 bases between the two ends. Per germline, CDR1 MNHNS and CDR2 SASEGT. The length of the CDR3 is 15 residues. Written as DNA, the CDR3 is TGTGCCAGCAGTAGACTACTAGGAGGCTCGGATGAGCAGTTCTTC. It specifies CASSRLLGGSDEQFF.

The chain has TRBV11-2 and TRBJ1-1; D may be TRBD1 (6 bases). Germline V gene sequence: CDR1 SGHAT, CDR2 FQNNGV. V lost 3 bases and J 1 base, leaving 12 bases between the germline ends. The CDR3 covers 15 residues. The CDR3 loop is CASSFYRAGNTEAFF. The DNA of the CDR3 is TGTGCCAGCAGCTTTTACAGGGCAGGGAACACTGAAGCTTTCTTT.

This rearrangement joins TRBV4-2 to TRBJ1-5; 8 bases fit TRBD1. The CDR3 has 14 residues. V shed 0 bases, J shed 5 bases, and the junction held 0 bases outside the gene matches. Per the germline V gene, CDR1 is LGHNA and CDR2 is YNFKEQ. The CDR3 nucleotides are TGTGCCAGCAGCCAAGACAGGGGGCATCAGCCCCAGCATTTT. This gives the protein CASSQDRGHQPQHF.

The genes are TRBV9 and TRBJ2-7; D is perhaps TRBD1 (6 bases). Germline values: CDR1 SGDLS, CDR2 YYNGEE. The ends were cut back, 3 bases at V and 1 base at J, with 14 bases in the middle. CDR3 size: 15 residues. CDR3 amino acids: CASSAMDSRSYEQYF. CDR3 nucleotides: TGTGCCAGCAGCGCTATGGACAGCAGATCCTACGAGCAGTACTTC.

The J gene is TRBJ2-5, the V gene TRBV19, with TRBD2 identical over 8 bases. J lost 1 base, V lost 1 base, and 2 bases had no gene match. Looked up from germline, CDR1 is LNHDA and CDR2 is SQIVND (reference sequence). CDR3 length: 15 residues. DNA of the CDR3: TGTGCCAGTAGTATAGCGGGAGGGCCCCAAGAGACCCAGTACTTC. Its protein is CASSIAGGPQETQYF.

The chain combines TRBV30 with TRBJ1-4, with 7 nucleotides matching TRBD1. The trim removed 2 bases at V and 0 bases at J, leaving 3 bases unmatched. The germline V gene has CDR1 GTSNPN and CDR2 SVGIG (reference sequence). There are 15 residues in the CDR3. This CDR3 reads CAWSTGAATNEKLFF. CDR3 coding DNA: TGTGCCTGGAGTACAGGGGCTGCAACTAATGAAAAACTGTTTTTT.